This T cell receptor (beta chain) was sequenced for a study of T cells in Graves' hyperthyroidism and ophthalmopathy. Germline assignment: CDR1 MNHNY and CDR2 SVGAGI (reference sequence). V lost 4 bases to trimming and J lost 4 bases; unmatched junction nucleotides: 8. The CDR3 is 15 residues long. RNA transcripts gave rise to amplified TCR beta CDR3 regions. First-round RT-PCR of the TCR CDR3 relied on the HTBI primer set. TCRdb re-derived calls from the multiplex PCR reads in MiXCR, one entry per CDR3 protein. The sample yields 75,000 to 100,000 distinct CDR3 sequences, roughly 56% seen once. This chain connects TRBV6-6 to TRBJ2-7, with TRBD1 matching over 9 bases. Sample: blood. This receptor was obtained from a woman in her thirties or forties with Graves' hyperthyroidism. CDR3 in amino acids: CASSLSGGQGYEQYF. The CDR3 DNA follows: TGTGCCAGCAGTTTATCCGGAGGACAGGGGTACGAGCAGTACTTC.